A single sample is the source of the 10 T cell receptor beta chains below, sequenced in a study of STAT5B mutations in CD4+ large granular lymphocyte leukemia. Clones were read by immunoSEQ multiplex PCR, and TCRdb kept only the in-frame ones, dropping some. The data show 30,000 to 35,000 clones, around four fifths seen once. The sample taken for sequencing was CD4+ T cells from blood buffy coats. These receptors were obtained from a human donor in good health.

V usage is TRBV6-6 and J usage is TRBJ2-1; D is ambiguous. This CDR3 has 13 amino acids. Trimming took off 5 bases at V and 5 bases at J, with 10 bases between the two ends. Germline-derived CDR1 and CDR2 are MNHNY and SVGAGI (reference sequence). DNA for the CDR3: TGTGCCAGCAGTCAGCCCCCAGACAATGAGCAGTTCTTC. Translated: CASSQPPDNEQFF.

J is TRBJ2-5 and V is TRBV18, with unresolved D. The CDR3 runs to 13 residues. The ends were cut back, 0 bases at V and 4 bases at J, with 6 bases in the middle. The germline CDR1 and CDR2 sequences are KGHSH and LQKENI. CDR3 in DNA: TGTGCCAGCTCACCACCGGTCTTAGAGACCCAGTACTTC. The encoded protein is CASSPPVLETQYF.

The rearrangement joins TRBV6-5 to TRBJ2-7; D gene uncertain. V gave up 0 bases and J gave up 0 bases, with 9 bases separating them. Germline V gene lookup returns CDR1 MNHEY and CDR2 SVGAGI. The CDR3 spans 15 residues. The DNA of the CDR3 is TGTGCCAGCAGTTACTCTTCGATACCCTCCTACGAGCAGTACTTC. Protein product: CASSYSSIPSYEQYF.

The chain recombines TRBV4-1 with TRBJ2-7, with 8 bases identical to TRBD1. Trimming took 3 bases from V and 5 from J; bases not matched to a gene: 15. The V gene's germline CDR1 is MGHRA and CDR2 YSYEKL. The CDR3 totals 17 residues. The CDR3 reads CASSQDLFRDRRDEQYF. CDR3 nucleotide sequence: TGCGCCAGCAGCCAGGACCTATTCCGGGACAGGCGCGACGAGCAGTACTTC.

The chain employs TRBV28 and TRBJ1-2; TRBD1 agrees at 8 bases. The CDR3 sequence is 14 residues long. J was trimmed by 4 bases and V by 6 bases; bases with no gene match: 7. Germline V gene data show CDR1 as MDHEN and CDR2 as SYDVKM. The CDR3 sequence is CASRSGTGLYGYTF. Written as DNA, the CDR3 is TGTGCCAGCAGGTCCGGGACAGGCCTCTATGGCTACACCTTC.

CDR3 amino acids: CASSQDWQGRTNEKLFF. In nucleotides, the CDR3 is TGTGCCAGCAGCCAAGATTGGCAGGGGCGGACTAATGAAAAACTGTTTTTT. The chain is built from TRBV14 and TRBJ1-4; D might be TRBD1 (6 bases). The CDR3 runs 17 residues. The germline V gene encodes CDR1 SGHDN and CDR2 FVKESK. The V end was cut by 0 bases, the J end by 2 bases, with 13 bases between.

This clone was picked up one time. This chain connects TRBV7-8 to TRBJ2-2; the D gene is possibly TRBD2 (5 bases). Looked up from germline, CDR1 is SGHVS and CDR2 is FQNEAQ. Trimming took off 1 base at V and 5 bases at J, with 11 bases between the two ends. CDR3 length equals 15 residues. Written as DNA, the CDR3 is TGTGCCAGCAGCTTAGGGACCCGAGGGACCGGGGAGCTGTTTTTT. Residues: CASSLGTRGTGELFF.

This chain joins TRBV4-3 and TRBJ1-2; TRBD1 might be the D (6 bases). Looked up from germline, CDR1 is LGHNA and CDR2 is YSLEER. Trimming cost V 0 bases and J 4 bases, with 15 bases left between them. The CDR3 totals 16 residues. For the CDR3, the DNA is TGCGCCAGCAGCCAAGATATTGGGACAAATGTCTATGGCTACACCTTC. This gives the protein CASSQDIGTNVYGYTF.

The table lists this clone with a count of one. In DNA, the CDR3 is TGTGCCAGTAGTATAGATCAAGTCCCGGGCACTGAAGCTTTCTTT. This codes for CASSIDQVPGTEAFF. The rearrangement links TRBV19 to TRBJ1-1; D call uncertain. The germline CDR1 and CDR2 sequences are LNHDA and SQIVND (reference sequence). Trimming removed 0 bases from V and 4 bases from J, with 12 bases in between. CDR3 length: 15 amino acids.

The chain recombines TRBV7-2 with TRBJ1-5; D is uncertain. This CDR3 contains 14 residues. Trimming cost V 4 bases and J 6 bases, with 13 bases left between them. From germline, CDR1 is SGHTA and CDR2 FQGNSA. The CDR3 bases are TGTGCCAGCAGCTCGGGCGATCGGAGTCAGCCCCAGCATTTT. Its translation: CASSSGDRSQPQHF.